Each of the 27 T cell receptor beta chains below was sequenced from the same sample in a study of OX40 agonist ivuxolimab in advanced cancers. The protocol used for the library was the immunoSEQ multiplex PCR assay. TCRdb's version of the immuneACCESS table is confined to in-frame rearrangements and falls short of the full clone set. An unresolved V gene accounts for under half of the shortfall where checked; the remainder is of unknown origin. Within this sample are 65,000 or so clones, with roughly four fifths of them counted one time only. The ten largest clones take up 4.5% to 5% of the sample. The sample consisted of CD4+ or CD8+ T cells sorted from blood, taken in a trial of the OX40 agonist ivuxolimab. These receptors were collected from an adult with an advanced solid tumor such as melanoma, head and neck, liver or kidney cancer.

Remarks on this clone: A read error may account for a junction end that differs from germline. The chain is built from TRBV5-6 and TRBJ1-2; maybe TRBD1 (5 bases). The CDR3 has 12 residues. From germline, CDR1 is SGHDT and CDR2 YYEEEE. The CDR3 here is CASSSDRLAAAF. As DNA, the CDR3 is TGTGCCAGCAGCTCTGACAGACTCGCAGCCGCCTTC.

This clone appeared a single time. The chain carries TRBV7-9 and TRBJ2-1, with TRBD2 matching over 15 bases. This CDR3 contains 13 residues. Germline CDR1 reads SEHNR; CDR2 reads FQNEAQ (reference sequence). The junction had 3 bases not matched to a gene; V was cut back by 4 bases and J by 14 bases. CDR3 sequence reads: CASSSGLAGGKFF. In nucleotides, the CDR3 is TGTGCCAGCAGCTCAGGACTAGCGGGGGGGAAGTTCTTC.

This chain connects TRBV5-1 to TRBJ1-1; weak D call: TRBD1 (5 bases). V lost 0 bases to trimming and J lost 2 bases, with 11 bases between them. Germline CDR1 SGHRS, CDR2 YFSETQ. This CDR3 region has 15 residues. DNA of the CDR3: TGCGCCAGCAGCTTGGCCCGTGGGGGAAACACTGAAGCTTTCTTT. Translation: CASSLARGGNTEAFF.

The chain uses TRBV7-2 and TRBJ1-2, with TRBD1 matching over 7 bases. Trimming removed 5 bases from V and 7 bases from J; junction bases left unmatched: 7. This CDR3 has 13 residues. Per the germline V gene, CDR1 is SGHTA and CDR2 is FQGNSA. CDR3 in DNA: TGTGCCAGCAGCCCGACAGGGTTGGTTGGCTACACCTTC. Encoded protein: CASSPTGLVGYTF.

The genes are TRBV6-1 and TRBJ2-3, with 9 bases aligning to TRBD1. V lost 9 bases and J lost 6; bases outside the gene matches: 7. The CDR3 consists of 13 residues. The germline V gene has CDR1 MNHNS and CDR2 SASEGT. The CDR3 DNA is TGTGCCAGTCTACCGGGACAGGGCGATACGCAGTATTTT. Translating it yields CASLPGQGDTQYF.

This clone was recorded once. The rearrangement links TRBV18 to TRBJ2-2; unclear D gene. Germline V lookup: CDR1 KGHSH, CDR2 LQKENI. V lost 1 base and J 0 bases, leaving 6 bases between the germline ends. The CDR3 covers 15 residues. The CDR3 nucleotides read TGTGCCAGCTCACCACTGTCAGCGAACACCGGGGAGCTGTTTTTT. It is translated as CASSPLSANTGELFF.

The rearrangement joins TRBV7-8 to TRBJ1-1; TRBD1 matches at 9 bases. Germline V CDR1 and CDR2: SGHVS, FQNEAQ. The CDR3 is made up of 14 amino acids. Trimming took 6 bases from V and 5 from J; bases not matched to a gene: 7. The CDR3 region has the DNA TGTGCCAGCAGTTCACAGGGGGCGTTTACTGAAGCTTTCTTT. Translating it yields CASSSQGAFTEAFF. Based on the CDR3 plus reference TRBV7-8 and TRBJ1-1, the full variable domain is GAGVSQSPRYKVAKRGQDVALRCDPISGHVSLFWYQQALGQGPEFLTYFQNEAQLDKSGLPSDRFFAERPEGSVSTLKIQRTQQEDSAVYLCASSSQGAFTEAFFGQGTRLTVV.

V is TRBV9 and J is TRBJ1-3; D is unresolved. Trimming took off 3 bases at V and 2 bases at J, with 18 bases between the two ends. The CDR3 extends over 17 amino acids. The germline CDR1 and CDR2 sequences are SGDLS and YYNGEE. In DNA, the CDR3 is TGTGCCAGCAGCGCAGAAGTTACCGCTTGGCCTGGAAACACCATATATTTT. It is translated as CASSAEVTAWPGNTIYF. The variable domain in full, completed from reference TRBV9 and TRBJ1-3, reads DSGVTQTPKHLITATGQRVTLRCSPRSGDLSVYWYQQSLDQGLQFLIQYYNGEERAKGNILERFSAQQFPDLHSELNLSSLELGDSALYFCASSAEVTAWPGNTIYFGEGSWLTVV.

This chain uses TRBV5-1 with TRBJ1-1, with TRBD1 identical over 7 bases. V lost 9 bases, J lost 6 bases, and 14 bases stayed unmatched. Per germline, CDR1 SGHRS and CDR2 YFSETQ. The CDR3 totals 14 residues. In DNA form, the CDR3 reads TGCGCCACCCGACAGGGCGTTTTTTTGGCTGAAGCTTTCTTT. As protein: CATRQGVFLAEAFF.

The genes are TRBV25-1 and TRBJ1-1; no firm D call. Between the trimmed V and J ends, which lost 6 bases and 4 bases, there was a span of 12 bases. CDR1 and CDR2 (germline): MGHDK, SYGVNS. There are 13 residues in the CDR3. The CDR3 DNA follows: TGTGCCAGCAGGGCCCTTGAGCGCACTGAAGCTTTCTTT. Amino acid sequence: CASRALERTEAFF.

In this sample, this clone is medium-sized (0.01 to 0.1%). The chain combines TRBV6-5 with TRBJ1-5, with 7 bases matching TRBD1. This CDR3 has 14 residues. The ends lost 6 bases at V and 2 bases at J; junction bases unmatched: 4. Germline V gene sequence: CDR1 MNHEY, CDR2 SVGAGI. The CDR3 coding sequence is TGTGCCAGCAGACCGACAGGGCGCAATCAGCCCCAGCATTTT. This encodes CASRPTGRNQPQHF.

CDR3 amino acids: CASTPGQSGLYGYTF. The DNA of the CDR3 is TGTGCCAGTACCCCGGGCCAGTCCGGACTCTATGGCTACACCTTC. This chain joins TRBV19 and TRBJ1-2; D is unclear. The V and J ends lost 7 bases and 4 bases respectively, with 19 bases between them. Germline assignment: CDR1 LNHDA and CDR2 SQIVND (reference sequence). This CDR3 contains 15 residues.

The chain uses TRBV11-3 and TRBJ2-7; the D call may be TRBD1 or TRBD2 (5 bases each). Trimming removed 5 bases from V and 0 bases from J, with 17 bases in between. Germline values: CDR1 SGHNT, CDR2 YENEEA. The CDR3 extends over 16 amino acids. This CDR3 is CASSRQSGTGSYEQYF. CDR3 bases: TGTGCCAGCAGCCGTCAATCCGGGACGGGCTCCTACGAGCAGTACTTC.

The chain links TRBV7-9 to TRBJ1-4; D is unresolved. V was shortened by 0 bases and J by 3 bases, with 5 bases between the two germline ends. CDR3 length equals 14 residues. CDR1 is SEHNR, CDR2 FQNEAQ, per germline (reference sequence). The CDR3 is CASSLAVANEKLFF. CDR3 DNA sequence: TGTGCCAGCAGCTTAGCTGTAGCTAATGAAAAACTGTTTTTT.

This clone showed up just a few times. The chain couples TRBV4-1 to TRBJ2-3, with TRBD2 matching over 8 bases. The V segment lost 4 bases and the J segment 1 base; nucleotides outside the gene matches: 10. The germline gives CDR1 MGHRA, CDR2 YSYEKL. The CDR3 is 17 residues long. This CDR3 reads CASSPRASGSGTDTQYF. CDR3 coding DNA: TGCGCCAGCAGCCCCCGGGCTAGCGGGTCTGGCACAGATACGCAGTATTTT.

The rearrangement links TRBV5-1 to TRBJ1-1; 7 nucleotides match TRBD1. CDR3 length equals 16 residues. After removal of 3 bases from V and 2 bases from J, the junction contained 10 bases not matched to a gene. The V gene's germline CDR1 is SGHRS and CDR2 YFSETQ. The CDR3 loop is CASSWRKGAVNTEAFF. CDR3 bases: TGCGCCAGCAGCTGGCGGAAGGGGGCTGTCAACACTGAAGCTTTCTTT.

V is TRBV6-5 and J is TRBJ1-3; D is undetermined. Germline V lookup: CDR1 MNHEY, CDR2 SVGAGI. The CDR3 consists of 15 residues. V was pared by 0 bases and J by 4 bases, with 10 bases between. CDR3 region: CASSYSGLGGNTIYF. CDR3 nucleotide sequence: TGTGCCAGCAGTTACTCGGGTTTGGGGGGAAACACCATATATTTT.

This chain connects TRBV6-5 to TRBJ1-1; 9 nucleotides line up with TRBD1. The V and J ends lost 4 bases and 5 bases, in that order; junction bases with no gene match: 2. The CDR3 is 13 residues long. CDR1 and CDR2 (germline): MNHEY, SVGAGI. In DNA, the CDR3 is TGTGCCAGCAGTTGGACAGGGGAGACTGAAGCTTTCTTT. Encoded protein: CASSWTGETEAFF.

The chain employs TRBV5-5 and TRBJ1-5, with D uncertain. The CDR3 extends over 15 amino acids. Germline assignment: CDR1 SGHKS and CDR2 YYEKEE (reference sequence). Trimming pared 0 bases from V and 2 bases from J, leaving 9 bases between. CDR3 region: CASSLGAGGNQPQHF. In nucleotides, the CDR3 is TGTGCCAGCAGCTTGGGGGCTGGAGGCAATCAGCCCCAGCATTTT.

The gene calls are TRBV30 and TRBJ2-1, with 9 positions matching TRBD2. V dropped 0 bases and J dropped 5; count of bases not matched to a gene: 5. CDR1 is GTSNPN and CDR2 is SVGIG in the germline V gene (reference sequence). This CDR3 contains 15 residues. The CDR3 loop reads CAWSVRLAGNNEQFF. The CDR3 nucleotides are TGTGCCTGGAGTGTACGGCTAGCGGGAAACAATGAGCAGTTCTTC.

This chain joins TRBV5-1 and TRBJ2-7; 11 nucleotides line up with TRBD1. There are 15 residues in the CDR3. Germline CDR1 and CDR2: SGHRS and YFSETQ. V lost 2 bases and J lost 10; bases outside the gene matches: 11. CDR3 amino acids: CASSFGQGAFGIQYF. CDR3 coding DNA: TGCGCCAGCAGCTTCGGACAGGGGGCTTTTGGGATACAGTACTTC.

The chain combines TRBV18 with TRBJ2-2; no firm D call. From germline, CDR1 is KGHSH and CDR2 LQKENI. The CDR3 extends over 15 amino acids. Trimming removed 6 bases at V and 5 bases at J, with 16 bases between. For the CDR3, the DNA is TGTGCCAGCTCTACGGTAAAGTCCCCGACCGGGGAGCTGTTTTTT. Protein: CASSTVKSPTGELFF.

The rearrangement joins TRBV16 to TRBJ2-5; either TRBD1 or TRBD2 may fit D (5 bases each). This CDR3 is built from 14 residues. V was cut by 3 bases and J by 5 bases, with 13 bases left in between. Germline V CDR1 and CDR2: KGHSY, FQNENV. The CDR3 sequence is CASSHRGVGETQYF. The CDR3 coding sequence is TGTGCCAGCAGCCATCGAGGGGTTGGGGAGACCCAGTACTTC. Supplemented by reference TRBV16 and TRBJ2-5, the full variable domain reads GEEVAQTPKHLVRGEGQKAKLYCAPIKGHSYVFWYQQVLKNEFKFLISFQNENVFDETGMPKERFSAKCLPNSPCSLEIQATKLEDSAVYFCASSHRGVGETQYFGPGTRLLVL.

The chain employs TRBV5-1 and TRBJ1-1; tentatively, D is TRBD1 (6 bases). This CDR3 spans 11 amino acids. V dropped 6 bases and J dropped 9 bases, with 12 bases sitting between them. Per the germline V gene, CDR1 is SGHRS and CDR2 is YFSETQ. The CDR3 nucleotides are TGCGCCAGCACCCAAGGGGGGAAAGCTTTCTTT. Amino acids: CASTQGGKAFF.

The chain is built from TRBV29-1 and TRBJ1-1; 7 positions match TRBD1. In germline, CDR1 is SQVTM, CDR2 ANQGSEA. The V and J ends lost 0 bases and 0 bases, in that order; junction bases with no gene match: 4. CDR3 size: 15 residues. CDR3 in amino acids: CSVEDLQGMNTEAFF. The CDR3 nucleotides are TGCAGCGTTGAAGATTTACAGGGGATGAACACTGAAGCTTTCTTT.

This clone was counted between two and nine times. The V call is TRBV2, the J call TRBJ2-1; D uncertain. The CDR3 contains 12 residues. Germline CDR1 and CDR2: SNHLY and FYNNEI. V was clipped by 4 bases and J by 10 bases, with 11 bases between them. In nucleotides, the CDR3 is TGTGCCAGCAGTGCTCAAACGGAGGAGCAGTTCTTC. Translated, it gives CASSAQTEEQFF.

This chain connects TRBV18 to TRBJ1-4; D not certain. CDR1 and CDR2 (germline): KGHSH, LQKENI. The CDR3 is 15 residues long. The germline V and J ends were trimmed by 2 bases and 5 bases, with 12 bases remaining between them. The CDR3 reads CASSPGLDPNEKLFF. The CDR3 DNA reads as TGTGCCAGCTCACCAGGATTGGACCCCAATGAAAAACTGTTTTTT.